This TCR beta chain was captured in a study of T cells after yellow fever vaccination. The table lists this clonotype with a few counts. Its antigen remains unidentified. Whole-study results and caveats: The secondary response peaked faster, at day 5 versus 15, but was weaker. Most primary-vaccination clones recurred post-booster (around 95% CD4, over 70% CD8). Relatively few clonotypes were ones that appeared in both CD4 and CD8 compartments.

CDR1 is ENHRY and CDR2 is SYGVKD in the germline V gene. Deletions cut 6 bases from V and 8 bases from J, with 13 bases between. The CDR3 spans 13 residues. The authors made TCR cDNA by 5'RACE template switching, adding a universal primer site and UMIs. TCRdb re-analysed the 5' RACE reads in MiXCR, keeping a single row per CDR3 protein. Of about 300,000 distinct CDR3 sequences detected, roughly 7% appear once; the ten largest clones hold 18%. The receptor comes from a young man who received the YFV17D yellow fever vaccine. The sample was PBMCs, taken roughly seven weeks after the first yellow fever vaccination. The gene calls are TRBV10-3 and TRBJ1-4; tentatively, D is TRBD1 (5 bases). The CDR3 sequence: CAISGGAGEKLFF. The CDR3 DNA follows: TGTGCCATCAGCGGCGGGGCAGGCGAAAAACTGTTTTTT.